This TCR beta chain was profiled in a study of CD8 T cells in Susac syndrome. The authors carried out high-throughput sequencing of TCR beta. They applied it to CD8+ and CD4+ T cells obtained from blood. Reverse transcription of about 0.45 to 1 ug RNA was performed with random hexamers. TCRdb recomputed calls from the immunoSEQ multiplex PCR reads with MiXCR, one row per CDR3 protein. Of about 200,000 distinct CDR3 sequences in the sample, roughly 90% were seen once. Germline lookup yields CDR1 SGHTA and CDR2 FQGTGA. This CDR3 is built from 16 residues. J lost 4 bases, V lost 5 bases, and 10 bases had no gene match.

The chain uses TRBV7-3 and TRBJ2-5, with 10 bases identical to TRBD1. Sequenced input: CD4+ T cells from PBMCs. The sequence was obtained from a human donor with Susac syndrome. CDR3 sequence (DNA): TGTGCCAGCAGCCGATCCGGGACAGGGGACGGAGAGACCCAGTACTTC. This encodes CASSRSGTGDGETQYF.